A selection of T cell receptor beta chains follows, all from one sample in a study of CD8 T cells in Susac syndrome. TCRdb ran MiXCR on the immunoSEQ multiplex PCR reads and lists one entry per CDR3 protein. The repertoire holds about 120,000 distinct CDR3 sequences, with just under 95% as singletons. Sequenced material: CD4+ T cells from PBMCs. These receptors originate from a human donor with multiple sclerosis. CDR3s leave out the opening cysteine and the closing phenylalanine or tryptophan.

ASGPRTVTSTDTQY	TRBV12-5	TRBJ2-3
ASSYRTGPQETQY	TRBV7-2	TRBJ2-5
ASSPVWDGEKLF	TRBV27	TRBJ1-4
AWSRSRGGEQY	TRBV30	TRBJ2-7
ASSLGDRGIIQY	TRBV5-1	TRBJ2-4
ASSFVAGISNQPQH	TRBV12-3/TRBV12-4	TRBJ1-5
ASSDDRGRQPQH	TRBV2	TRBJ1-5
ASSLGGITDTQY	TRBV27	TRBJ2-3
ASSLRGSTEAF	TRBV7-8	TRBJ1-1
ASSQDRFGRGVASGETQY	TRBV4-1	TRBJ2-5
ASRILGPSNEQY	TRBV7-3	TRBJ2-7
ASSLAMGETQY	TRBV7-2	TRBJ2-5
ASSQFLRSSYNEQF	TRBV4-1	TRBJ2-1
ASSQGGYGYT	TRBV3-1	TRBJ1-2
AISEDSYEQY	TRBV10-3	TRBJ2-7
ASSHTGPDEKLF	TRBV7-2	TRBJ1-4
ASFMTGGTEAF	TRBV19	TRBJ1-1
SAWGGRNNQPQH	TRBV20-1	TRBJ1-5
ASSFSQWEPQH	TRBV7-9	TRBJ1-5
ASSQDMLRNEKLF	TRBV4-1	TRBJ1-4
ASRGLGNEQY	TRBV27	TRBJ2-7
ASATGLIYGYT	TRBV28	TRBJ1-2
ASSLGTASSGYT	TRBV5-6	TRBJ1-2
ACRTGGGYSNQPQH	TRBV30	TRBJ1-5
ASSLLETRSNTGELF	TRBV5-6	TRBJ2-2
ASSYSNRQGVHPYEQY	TRBV6-5	TRBJ2-7
ASVRDDPDQPQH	TRBV12-3/TRBV12-4	TRBJ1-5
ASSQAQGFQETQY	TRBV4-3	TRBJ2-5
AGSRTVLPYGYT	TRBV23-1	TRBJ1-2
ASSFPGHRNTEAF	TRBV5-8	TRBJ1-1
ASSQDPSDNYGYT	TRBV4-1	TRBJ1-2
ASSLRDRGSAEAF	TRBV28	TRBJ1-1
ASSEGWSGGTGELF	TRBV6-1	TRBJ2-2
ASSPGDRAGYT	TRBV18	TRBJ1-2
AWSARMGEKLF	TRBV30	TRBJ1-4
SARDVTSQETQY	TRBV20-1	TRBJ2-5
ASSPLNYGYT	TRBV7-6	TRBJ1-2
ASSPGWDTEAF	TRBV5-1	TRBJ1-1
ASSWGRSGGELF	TRBV7-2	TRBJ2-2
ASSLTGTGDEQY	TRBV11-2	TRBJ2-7
SVEGRAGVYEQY	TRBV29-1	TRBJ2-7
ASSWSSGELF	TRBV6-1	TRBJ2-2
ASSLVGQGSSPLH	TRBV5-1	TRBJ1-6